Listed below are T cell receptor beta chains from one sample, sequenced in a study of blood T cell repertoires in COVID-19. Produced via immunoSEQ multiplex PCR; TCRdb's table is partial and in-frame only. The sample lists under 80,000 clones, 85% to 90% occurring once. The sample taken for sequencing was peripheral blood. These receptors were collected from a woman of 80 years or more with active COVID-19. Each CDR3 is given with its conserved first and last residue. A D gene is named only where the DNA matches it firmly. Rows give clone size only sometimes, using once, few, many, or a class for an expanded clone.

CDR3nt: TGCGCCAGCAGCCAGGCGACTAGCGGGATGGTGGGGCGAGAGACCCAGTACTTC
CDR3aa: CASSQATSGMVGRETQYF
abundance: NA
d_gene: TRBD2
v_gene: TRBV4-3
j_gene: TRBJ2-5

CDR3nt: TGCAGCGTTGGAGGGGGGGGTCCTGGAAACACCATATATTTT
CDR3aa: CSVGGGGPGNTIYF
abundance: NA
d_gene: NA
v_gene: TRBV29-1
j_gene: TRBJ1-3

CDR3nt: TGTGCCAGCAGCCGCCGACAGGGTGGGGGGCGAACTAATGAAAAACTGTTTTTT
CDR3aa: CASSRRQGGGRTNEKLFF
abundance: NA
d_gene: TRBD1
v_gene: TRBV11-2
j_gene: TRBJ1-4

CDR3nt: TGTGCCAGTAGTTCGGGACTCCGAGGCGCGGGTACGCAGTATTTT
CDR3aa: CASSSGLRGAGTQYF
abundance: NA
d_gene: NA
v_gene: TRBV19
j_gene: TRBJ2-3

CDR3nt: TGTGCCAGCAGCTTAGGGCGGGTCAGCTCCTACAATGAGCAGTTCTTC
CDR3aa: CASSLGRVSSYNEQFF
abundance: NA
d_gene: NA
v_gene: TRBV7-9
j_gene: TRBJ2-1

CDR3nt: TGTGCCAGCAGCCCTAGCGGGGTTAGTAGTGAGCAGTTCTTC
CDR3aa: CASSPSGVSSEQFF
abundance: NA
d_gene: TRBD2
v_gene: TRBV7-2
j_gene: TRBJ2-1

CDR3nt: TGTGCCAGCAGCCCGACTAGCGGGAGTTTCACCGGGGAGCTGTTTTTT
CDR3aa: CASSPTSGSFTGELFF
abundance: NA
d_gene: TRBD2
v_gene: TRBV7-3
j_gene: TRBJ2-2

CDR3nt: TGTGCCAGCACCCCCGGGACAGGGGCCGTAAATGAAAAACTGTTTTTT
CDR3aa: CASTPGTGAVNEKLFF
abundance: NA
d_gene: TRBD1
v_gene: TRBV9
j_gene: TRBJ1-4

CDR3nt: TGTGCCAGCGGACTAGCGGGACCCAATGAGCAGTTCTTC
CDR3aa: CASGLAGPNEQFF
abundance: NA
d_gene: TRBD2
v_gene: TRBV6-5
j_gene: TRBJ2-1

CDR3nt: TGTGCCAGTACCGACACGGTCCCAACTGGAAACACCATATATTTT
CDR3aa: CASTDTVPTGNTIYF
abundance: NA
d_gene: NA
v_gene: TRBV19
j_gene: TRBJ1-3

CDR3nt: TGTGCCAGCAACTCAGGGGGCGATTTAGAAACTTTCTTT
CDR3aa: CASNSGGDLETFF
abundance: NA
d_gene: TRBD1
v_gene: TRBV2
j_gene: TRBJ1-1

CDR3nt: TGCGCCAGCCACTACGAGCAGTACTTC
CDR3aa: CASHYEQYF
abundance: NA
d_gene: NA
v_gene: TRBV5-1
j_gene: TRBJ2-7

CDR3nt: TGTGCCAGCAGCAAGGACAGAACTAACTATGGCTACACCTTC
CDR3aa: CASSKDRTNYGYTF
abundance: few
d_gene: NA
v_gene: TRBV7-9
j_gene: TRBJ1-2

CDR3nt: TGTGCCAGCAGGGGCCGGACAGGGGACCTCTCCTACAATGAGCAGTTCTTC
CDR3aa: CASRGRTGDLSYNEQFF
abundance: once
d_gene: TRBD1
v_gene: TRBV2
j_gene: TRBJ2-1

CDR3nt: TGTGCCAGTAGGGGGCGGGGTGAAGAGACCCAGTACTTC
CDR3aa: CASRGRGEETQYF
abundance: once
d_gene: NA
v_gene: TRBV19
j_gene: TRBJ2-5

CDR3nt: TGCAGCGCCCTGAGTGACACCACCCAAGAGACCCAGTACTTC
CDR3aa: CSALSDTTQETQYF
abundance: NA
d_gene: NA
v_gene: TRBV29-1
j_gene: TRBJ2-5

CDR3nt: TGCAGTGCCCGGACAGAAGAGCAGTACTTC
CDR3aa: CSARTEEQYF
abundance: NA
d_gene: NA
v_gene: TRBV20-1
j_gene: TRBJ2-7

CDR3nt: TGTGCCTCACGGACTTTGGGAGGACAGGCCACAGATACGCAGTATTTT
CDR3aa: CASRTLGGQATDTQYF
abundance: NA
d_gene: NA
v_gene: TRBV2
j_gene: TRBJ2-3

CDR3nt: TGTGCCAGCAGCCACACCGGGACAGGGGGCGAGCAGTACTTC
CDR3aa: CASSHTGTGGEQYF
abundance: NA
d_gene: TRBD1
v_gene: TRBV3-1/TRBV3-2
j_gene: TRBJ2-7

CDR3nt: TGTGCCACCAGCAGACCAAACCGGGTAGGGGTATACGAGCAGTACTTC
CDR3aa: CATSRPNRVGVYEQYF
abundance: NA
d_gene: NA
v_gene: TRBV15
j_gene: TRBJ2-7

CDR3nt: TGTGCCAGCAGCCCAGAACATAAAAATCAGCCCCAGCATTTT
CDR3aa: CASSPEHKNQPQHF
abundance: NA
d_gene: NA
v_gene: TRBV7-2
j_gene: TRBJ1-5

CDR3nt: TGCGCCAGCAGCCAAGACTTCCCAGACTACGAGCAGTACTTC
CDR3aa: CASSQDFPDYEQYF
abundance: NA
d_gene: NA
v_gene: TRBV4-3
j_gene: TRBJ2-7

CDR3nt: TGTGCCAGTAGTATCACCGGGACAAAAGCTAACTATGGCTACACCTTC
CDR3aa: CASSITGTKANYGYTF
abundance: NA
d_gene: NA
v_gene: TRBV19
j_gene: TRBJ1-2

CDR3nt: TGTGCCAGCAGCTTGGGATGGACAGGGGGATCCTACGAGCAGTACTTC
CDR3aa: CASSLGWTGGSYEQYF
abundance: NA
d_gene: TRBD1
v_gene: TRBV11-2
j_gene: TRBJ2-7

CDR3nt: TGTGCCACCGACCGACAGTACGGCTACACCTTC
CDR3aa: CATDRQYGYTF
abundance: NA
d_gene: NA
v_gene: TRBV6-5
j_gene: TRBJ1-2

CDR3nt: TGTGCCAGCAGCTTGTGGCCTAGCGGGAGTGAGCAGTACTTC
CDR3aa: CASSLWPSGSEQYF
abundance: NA
d_gene: TRBD2
v_gene: TRBV5-4
j_gene: TRBJ2-7

CDR3nt: TGCGCCAGCAGCCAAGGAAGGAACAGGAAGTATGGCTACACCTTC
CDR3aa: CASSQGRNRKYGYTF
abundance: NA
d_gene: NA
v_gene: TRBV4-3
j_gene: TRBJ1-2

CDR3nt: TGTGCCAGCAGCTCGGGACAGGACAATCAGCCCCAGCATTTT
CDR3aa: CASSSGQDNQPQHF
abundance: NA
d_gene: TRBD1
v_gene: TRBV5-5
j_gene: TRBJ1-5

CDR3nt: TGCAGCGGTGGCCTAGCGAACCGGTTGAATGAGCAGTTCTTC
CDR3aa: CSGGLANRLNEQFF
abundance: few
d_gene: NA
v_gene: TRBV29-1
j_gene: TRBJ2-1

CDR3nt: TGCGCCAGCAGCTCCCGGGACAGGGGATCCGGGGAGCTGTTTTTT
CDR3aa: CASSSRDRGSGELFF
abundance: NA
d_gene: TRBD1
v_gene: TRBV5-1
j_gene: TRBJ2-2

CDR3nt: TGTGCCAGCAGTTTCAACAGGGGTGAGACCCAGTACTTC
CDR3aa: CASSFNRGETQYF
abundance: NA
d_gene: TRBD1
v_gene: TRBV27
j_gene: TRBJ2-5

CDR3nt: TGTGCCAGCAGCCGCCGGCAGGGGTGGGGGGAGACCCAGTACTTC
CDR3aa: CASSRRQGWGETQYF
abundance: NA
d_gene: NA
v_gene: TRBV7-2
j_gene: TRBJ2-5

CDR3nt: TGCAGTGCTCGAAAAACGGGGAGCTACACCTTC
CDR3aa: CSARKTGSYTF
abundance: NA
d_gene: NA
v_gene: TRBV20-1
j_gene: TRBJ1-2

CDR3nt: TGTGCCACCGAAGAGACAGGGGGTAATTCACCCCTCCACTTT
CDR3aa: CATEETGGNSPLHF
abundance: NA
d_gene: TRBD1
v_gene: TRBV28
j_gene: TRBJ1-6

CDR3nt: TGCAGTGTGAGTGCGTCCAATGAAGCTTTCTTT
CDR3aa: CSVSASNEAFF
abundance: NA
d_gene: NA
v_gene: TRBV20-1
j_gene: TRBJ1-1

CDR3nt: TGTGCCAGCAGCCAAGGCCACTTCGTTGTGTTAGCGGGTAGTGGGGAGACCCAGTACTTC
CDR3aa: CASSQGHFVVLAGSGETQYF
abundance: medium-sized
d_gene: TRBD2
v_gene: TRBV4-2
j_gene: TRBJ2-5

CDR3nt: TGTGCCAGCAGCTCCGGGTCCCCCCCAGAGACCCAGTACTTC
CDR3aa: CASSSGSPPETQYF
abundance: NA
d_gene: NA
v_gene: TRBV7-3
j_gene: TRBJ2-5

CDR3nt: TGTGCCAGCGCACAGGGACAGAGCTACACTGAAGCTTTCTTT
CDR3aa: CASAQGQSYTEAFF
abundance: NA
d_gene: TRBD1
v_gene: TRBV18
j_gene: TRBJ1-1

CDR3nt: TGTGCCAGCAGACGGACTAGCGGGAGAACCGGGGAGCTGTTTTTT
CDR3aa: CASRRTSGRTGELFF
abundance: NA
d_gene: TRBD2
v_gene: TRBV28
j_gene: TRBJ2-2

CDR3nt: TGCGCCAGCAGCTTGGGGGGGACTAGTGTCTACGAGCAGTACTTC
CDR3aa: CASSLGGTSVYEQYF
abundance: NA
d_gene: TRBD2
v_gene: TRBV5-1
j_gene: TRBJ2-7

CDR3nt: TGCGCCAGCAGCTTGGCTGAGGGGGCTCCCCCCTACGAGCAGTACTTC
CDR3aa: CASSLAEGAPPYEQYF
abundance: NA
d_gene: TRBD1
v_gene: TRBV5-1
j_gene: TRBJ2-7

CDR3nt: TGTGCCAGCAGCCGCCCAGGGCTCCTTTACGAGCAGTACTTC
CDR3aa: CASSRPGLLYEQYF
abundance: NA
d_gene: NA
v_gene: TRBV7-9
j_gene: TRBJ2-7

CDR3nt: TGTGCCAGCAACCAGAGCACAGATACGCAGTATTTT
CDR3aa: CASNQSTDTQYF
abundance: NA
d_gene: NA
v_gene: TRBV7-3
j_gene: TRBJ2-3

CDR3nt: TGTGCCAGCTCACCTCCCGGCCGGACGGGACTCGGGGAGCTGTTTTTT
CDR3aa: CASSPPGRTGLGELFF
abundance: NA
d_gene: NA
v_gene: TRBV18
j_gene: TRBJ2-2

CDR3nt: TGTGCCAGCACCGTAGGACTAGCGGGAGCCTACGAGCAGTACTTC
CDR3aa: CASTVGLAGAYEQYF
abundance: NA
d_gene: TRBD2
v_gene: TRBV25-1
j_gene: TRBJ2-7

CDR3nt: TGCGCCAGCAGACCGACAGGGGGCGCGGGAACTAATGAAAAACTGTTTTTT
CDR3aa: CASRPTGGAGTNEKLFF
abundance: NA
d_gene: TRBD1
v_gene: TRBV5-1
j_gene: TRBJ1-4

CDR3nt: TGTGCCAGCAGCCAAGATCGGACAGGGGGTGCCAAAAACATTCAGTACTTC
CDR3aa: CASSQDRTGGAKNIQYF
abundance: NA
d_gene: TRBD1
v_gene: TRBV4-2
j_gene: TRBJ2-4

CDR3nt: TGTGCCAGCAGCTGGGGACAGAACCAAGAGACCCAGTACTTC
CDR3aa: CASSWGQNQETQYF
abundance: NA
d_gene: TRBD1
v_gene: TRBV28
j_gene: TRBJ2-5

CDR3nt: TGCGCCAGCAGGCGGGAGGGAGGGTACCAAGAGACCCAGTACTTC
CDR3aa: CASRREGGYQETQYF
abundance: NA
d_gene: TRBD2
v_gene: TRBV5-1
j_gene: TRBJ2-5

CDR3nt: TGTGCCAGCAGTGCCGGACTCTTGAATGAGCAGTTCTTC
CDR3aa: CASSAGLLNEQFF
abundance: few
d_gene: NA
v_gene: TRBV28
j_gene: TRBJ2-1

CDR3nt: TGTGCCAGCAGTTTATTCGGGGGGCACACTGAAGCTTTCTTT
CDR3aa: CASSLFGGHTEAFF
abundance: few
d_gene: NA
v_gene: TRBV27
j_gene: TRBJ1-1

CDR3nt: TGTGCCAGCAGCTCCTCCCCTAGCGGGAGGACCTATGAGCAGTTCTTC
CDR3aa: CASSSSPSGRTYEQFF
abundance: few
d_gene: TRBD2
v_gene: TRBV5-5
j_gene: TRBJ2-1

CDR3nt: TGTGCCAGCAGTTACCGGGATTCACCCCTCCACTTT
CDR3aa: CASSYRDSPLHF
abundance: NA
d_gene: NA
v_gene: TRBV6-5
j_gene: TRBJ1-6

CDR3nt: TGTGCCAGCAGTGGGGCTTTGGGGGGGTCCTACAATGAGCAGTTCTTC
CDR3aa: CASSGALGGSYNEQFF
abundance: NA
d_gene: TRBD2
v_gene: TRBV6-2/TRBV6-3
j_gene: TRBJ2-1

CDR3nt: TGTGCCAGCAGTGAAGCGGGACTAGCGGTCTACGAGCAGTACTTC
CDR3aa: CASSEAGLAVYEQYF
abundance: NA
d_gene: TRBD2
v_gene: TRBV2
j_gene: TRBJ2-7

CDR3nt: TGTGCCAGCAGTTTAAGGCAGGGGCGGACTCAGCCCCAGCATTTT
CDR3aa: CASSLRQGRTQPQHF
abundance: NA
d_gene: NA
v_gene: TRBV27
j_gene: TRBJ1-5

CDR3nt: TGTGCCAGCAGCTCCCCCCTAGCGTATAACACCGGGGAGCTGTTTTTT
CDR3aa: CASSSPLAYNTGELFF
abundance: NA
d_gene: NA
v_gene: TRBV7-9
j_gene: TRBJ2-2

CDR3nt: TGTGCCAGCAGCGTAAGCGGGACCCAAGAGACCCAGTACTTC
CDR3aa: CASSVSGTQETQYF
abundance: few
d_gene: TRBD2
v_gene: TRBV9
j_gene: TRBJ2-5

CDR3nt: TGTGCCACCAGCAGCCCCACGAGGGCCTACGAGCAGTACTTC
CDR3aa: CATSSPTRAYEQYF
abundance: NA
d_gene: NA
v_gene: TRBV15
j_gene: TRBJ2-7

CDR3nt: TGTGCCAGCGGGGCAGGGGGCATTTCAGAGACCCAGTACTTC
CDR3aa: CASGAGGISETQYF
abundance: NA
d_gene: TRBD1
v_gene: TRBV6-5
j_gene: TRBJ2-5